The entry below gives a single TCR beta chain sequence along with its context. The table lists this clonotype with many counts. No cognate antigen has been identified for it. Qualities for individual bases were not recorded, and no much larger clone is one base off. These data originate in a study of CD8 T cells in ankylosing spondylitis (dated 2017 in TCRdb). The study in broad terms: The study set out to find disease-linked TCR variants by profiling T cell receptor beta repertoires in ankylosing spondylitis patients and healthy donors. In total, the full study cohort was made up of 108 healthy donors and 25 ankylosing spondylitis patients. Samples of peripheral blood were taken, and for ankylosing spondylitis patients, synovial fluid was collected as well. Summary of the overall study and its limitations: Blood from ankylosing spondylitis patients appeared to be characterized by a TCR beta motif made up of under 10 highly homologous amino acid variants. Significant enrichment of the disease-linked clones was reported in matched synovial fluid samples from ankylosing spondylitis patients. A CD8+ phenotype was shown by the disease-linked clones, which were found at relatively low frequencies in peripheral blood. Some motif variants were previously reported in synovial fluid and blood of reactive arthritis patients, suggesting common disease-initiation mechanisms.

Data came from an Illumina HiSeq 2500. Quantitative 5'-RACE with molecular barcodes was the method used to prepare the TCR beta libraries. Under the source paper's analysis protocol: To identify disease-linked TCR variants, a new computational method was used, one built on a probabilistic model of VDJ rearrangement. TCRdb redid the processing of the public reads, applying fastp at Q25 and MiXCR, and retained in-frame beta chains. Each CDR3 protein appears once, grouped with its most common genes and DNA. TCRdb's processing, not the authors' own work, is the source of the V and J calls. This sample is represented by 200,000 to 250,000 distinct CDR3 sequences; about 10% of them were singletons. The leading ten clones occupy 21% of the sample. V and J are truncated by 0 bases and 2 bases respectively, leaving an intervening sequence of 4 bases. The CDR3 numbers 14 residues from cysteine through phenylalanine. Of the read, only the CDR3 DNA is kept; its 42 bases are in frame from base 1. CDR1 SGHAT and CDR2 FQNNGV were looked up in the germline V gene.

Material: blood, either unsorted or a sorted T cell fraction (not recorded which). The chain joins TRBV11-2 to TRBJ2-2; the D gene assignment is ambiguous. This receptor was obtained from a male donor with ankylosing spondylitis or in good health (not recorded which). The bases are TGTGCCAGCAGCTTAGAGATAAACACCGGGGAGCTGTTTTTT. Translated, this is CASSLEINTGELFF.